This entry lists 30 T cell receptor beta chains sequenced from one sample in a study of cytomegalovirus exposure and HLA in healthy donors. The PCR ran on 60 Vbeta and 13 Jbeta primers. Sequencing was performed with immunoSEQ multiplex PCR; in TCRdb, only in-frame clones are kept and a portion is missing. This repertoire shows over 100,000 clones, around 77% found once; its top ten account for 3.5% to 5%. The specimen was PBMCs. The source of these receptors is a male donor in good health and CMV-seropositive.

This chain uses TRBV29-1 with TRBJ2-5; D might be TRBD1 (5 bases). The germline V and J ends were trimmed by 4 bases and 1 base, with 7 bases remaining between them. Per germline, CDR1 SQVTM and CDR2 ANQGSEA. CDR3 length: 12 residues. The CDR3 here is CSVVTVQETQYF. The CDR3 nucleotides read TGCAGCGTTGTGACAGTCCAAGAGACCCAGTACTTC.

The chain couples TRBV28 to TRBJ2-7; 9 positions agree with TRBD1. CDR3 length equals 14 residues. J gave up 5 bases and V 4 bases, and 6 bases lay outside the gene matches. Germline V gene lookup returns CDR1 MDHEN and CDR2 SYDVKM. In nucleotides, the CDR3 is TGTGCCAGCAGTTCCGGGACAGGGTGGGACGAGCAGTACTTC. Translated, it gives CASSSGTGWDEQYF.

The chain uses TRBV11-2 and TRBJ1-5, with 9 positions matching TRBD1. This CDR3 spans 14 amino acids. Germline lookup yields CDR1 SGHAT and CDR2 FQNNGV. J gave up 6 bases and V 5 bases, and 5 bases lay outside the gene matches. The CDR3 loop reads CASSPGQGFQPQHF. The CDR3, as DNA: TGTGCCAGCAGCCCGGGACAGGGATTTCAGCCCCAGCATTTT. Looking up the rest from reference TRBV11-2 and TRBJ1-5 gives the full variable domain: EAGVAQSPRYKIIEKRQSVAFWCNPISGHATLYWYQQILGQGPKLLIQFQNNGVVDDSQLPKDRFSAERLKGVDSTLKIQPAKLEDSAVYLCASSPGQGFQPQHFGDGTRLSIL.

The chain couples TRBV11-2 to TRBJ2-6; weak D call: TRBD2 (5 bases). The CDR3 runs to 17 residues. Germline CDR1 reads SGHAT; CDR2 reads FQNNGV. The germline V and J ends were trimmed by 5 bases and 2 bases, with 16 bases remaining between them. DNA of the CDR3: TGTGCCAGCAGCCTCGGGGTAGGCGGACCTGGGGCCAACGTCCTGACTTTC. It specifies CASSLGVGGPGANVLTF. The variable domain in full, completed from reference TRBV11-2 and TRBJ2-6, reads EAGVAQSPRYKIIEKRQSVAFWCNPISGHATLYWYQQILGQGPKLLIQFQNNGVVDDSQLPKDRFSAERLKGVDSTLKIQPAKLEDSAVYLCASSLGVGGPGANVLTFGAGSRLTVL.

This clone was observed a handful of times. As DNA, the CDR3 is TGTGCCAGCAGCTTAGTCGAGTACCCCGGGGAGCTGTTTTTT. Encoded protein: CASSLVEYPGELFF. The rearrangement uses TRBV7-9 and TRBJ2-2, with D unresolved. This CDR3 has 14 residues. From germline, CDR1 is SEHNR and CDR2 FQNEAQ (reference sequence). V lost 1 base and J lost 6, with 9 bases in between.

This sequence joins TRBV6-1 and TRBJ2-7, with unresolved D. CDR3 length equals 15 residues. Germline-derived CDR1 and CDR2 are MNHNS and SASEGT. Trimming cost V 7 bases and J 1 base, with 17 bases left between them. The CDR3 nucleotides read TGTGCCAGCACTCCATACGGCGGAACGTCCTACGAGCAGTACTTC. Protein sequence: CASTPYGGTSYEQYF.

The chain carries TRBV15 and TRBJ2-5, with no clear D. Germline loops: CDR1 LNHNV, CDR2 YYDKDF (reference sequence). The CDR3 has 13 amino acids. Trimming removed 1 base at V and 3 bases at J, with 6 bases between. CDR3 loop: CATSRVLEETQYF. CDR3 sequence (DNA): TGTGCCACCAGCAGAGTCCTAGAAGAGACCCAGTACTTC. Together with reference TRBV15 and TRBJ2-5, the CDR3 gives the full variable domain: DAMVIQNPRYQVTQFGKPVTLSCSQTLNHNVMYWYQQKSSQAPKLLFHYYDKDFNNEADTPDNFQSRRPNTSFCFLDIRSPGLGDTAMYLCATSRVLEETQYFGPGTRLLVL.

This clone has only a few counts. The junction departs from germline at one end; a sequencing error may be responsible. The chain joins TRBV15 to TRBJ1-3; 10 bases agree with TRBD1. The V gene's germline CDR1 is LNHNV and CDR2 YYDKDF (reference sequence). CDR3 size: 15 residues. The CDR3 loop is CATSRGQGARNAIYF. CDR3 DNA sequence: TGTGCCACCAGCAGAGGACAGGGGGCGAGAAACGCCATATATTTT.

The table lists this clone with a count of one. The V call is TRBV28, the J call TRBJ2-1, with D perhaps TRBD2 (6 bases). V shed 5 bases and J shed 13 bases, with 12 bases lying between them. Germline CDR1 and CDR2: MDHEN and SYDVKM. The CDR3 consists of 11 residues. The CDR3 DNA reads TGTGCCAGCAGTCCCCGCGGGATTCAGTTCTTC. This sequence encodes CASSPRGIQFF.

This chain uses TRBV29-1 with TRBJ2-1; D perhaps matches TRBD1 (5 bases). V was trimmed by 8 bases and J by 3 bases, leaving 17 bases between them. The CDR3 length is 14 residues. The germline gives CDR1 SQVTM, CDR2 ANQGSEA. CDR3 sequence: CSSLGAPGYNEQFF. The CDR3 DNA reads TGCAGCTCCTTAGGGGCCCCGGGCTACAATGAGCAGTTCTTC.

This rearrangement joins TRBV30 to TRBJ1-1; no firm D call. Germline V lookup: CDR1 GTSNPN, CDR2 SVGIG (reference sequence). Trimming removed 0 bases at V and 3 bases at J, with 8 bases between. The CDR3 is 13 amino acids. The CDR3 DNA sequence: TGTGCCTGGAGTGTGAGCGGTTACACTGAAGCTTTCTTT. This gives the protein CAWSVSGYTEAFF.

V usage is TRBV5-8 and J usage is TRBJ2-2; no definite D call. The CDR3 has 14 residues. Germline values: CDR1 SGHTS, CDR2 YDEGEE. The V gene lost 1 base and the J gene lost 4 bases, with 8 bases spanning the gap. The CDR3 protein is CASSLPPFTGELFF. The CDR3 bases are TGTGCCAGCAGCTTGCCCCCATTCACCGGGGAGCTGTTTTTT. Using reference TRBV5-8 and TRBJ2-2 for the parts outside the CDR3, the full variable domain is EAGVTQSPTHLIKTRGQQATLRCSPISGHTSVYWYQQALGLGLQFLLWYDEGEERNRGNFPPRFSGRQFPNYSSELNVNALELEDSALYLCASSLPPFTGELFFGEGSRLTVL.

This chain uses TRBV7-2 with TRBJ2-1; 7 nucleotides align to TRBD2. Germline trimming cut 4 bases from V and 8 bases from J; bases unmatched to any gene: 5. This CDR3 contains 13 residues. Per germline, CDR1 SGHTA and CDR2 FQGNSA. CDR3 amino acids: CASSSKRGYEQFF. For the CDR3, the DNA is TGTGCCAGCAGCTCCAAGCGGGGCTATGAGCAGTTCTTC. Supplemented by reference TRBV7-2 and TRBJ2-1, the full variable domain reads GAGVSQSPSNKVTEKGKDVELRCDPISGHTALYWYRQSLGQGLEFLIYFQGNSAPDKSGLPSDRFSAERTGGSVSTLTIQRTQQEDSAVYLCASSSKRGYEQFFGPGTRLTVL.

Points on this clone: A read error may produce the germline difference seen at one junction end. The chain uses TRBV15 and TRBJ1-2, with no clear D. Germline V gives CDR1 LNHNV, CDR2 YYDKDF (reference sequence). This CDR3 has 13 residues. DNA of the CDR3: TGTGCCACCAGCAGAGGGGTTGACTATGGCTGCACCTTC. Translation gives CATSRGVDYGCTF. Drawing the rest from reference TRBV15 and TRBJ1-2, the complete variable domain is DAMVIQNPRYQVTQFGKPVTLSCSQTLNHNVMYWYQQKSSQAPKLLFHYYDKDFNNEADTPDNFQSRRPNTSFCFLDIRSPGLGDTAMYLCATSRGVDYGCTFGSGTRLTVV.

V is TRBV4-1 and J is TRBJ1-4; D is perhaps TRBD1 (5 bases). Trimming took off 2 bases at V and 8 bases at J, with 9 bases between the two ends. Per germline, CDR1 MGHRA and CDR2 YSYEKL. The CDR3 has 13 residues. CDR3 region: CASSQLGGEKLFF. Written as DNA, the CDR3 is TGCGCCAGCAGCCAACTCGGGGGGGAAAAACTGTTTTTT.

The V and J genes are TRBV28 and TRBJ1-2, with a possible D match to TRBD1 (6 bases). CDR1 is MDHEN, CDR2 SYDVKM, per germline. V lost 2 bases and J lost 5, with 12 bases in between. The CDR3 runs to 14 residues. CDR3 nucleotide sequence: TGTGCCAGCAGTTTAGTGGACAGACTATATGGCTACACCTTC. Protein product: CASSLVDRLYGYTF.

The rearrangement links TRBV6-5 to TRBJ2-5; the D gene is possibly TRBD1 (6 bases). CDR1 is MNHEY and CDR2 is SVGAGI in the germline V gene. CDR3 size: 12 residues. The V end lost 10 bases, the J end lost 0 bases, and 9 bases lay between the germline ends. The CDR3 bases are TGTGCCATCGGGACATACCAAGAGACCCAGTACTTC. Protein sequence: CAIGTYQETQYF.

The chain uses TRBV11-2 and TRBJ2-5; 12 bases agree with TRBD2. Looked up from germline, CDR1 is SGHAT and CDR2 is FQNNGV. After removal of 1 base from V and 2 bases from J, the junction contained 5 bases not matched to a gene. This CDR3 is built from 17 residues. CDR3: CASSLGLAGASQETQYF. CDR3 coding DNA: TGTGCCAGCAGCTTAGGACTAGCGGGGGCCTCACAAGAGACCCAGTACTTC.

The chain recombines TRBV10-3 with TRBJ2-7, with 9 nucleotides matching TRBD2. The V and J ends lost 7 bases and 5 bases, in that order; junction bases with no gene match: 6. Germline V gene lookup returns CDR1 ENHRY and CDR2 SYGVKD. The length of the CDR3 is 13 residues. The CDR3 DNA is TGTGCCATCACGGCGGGGGGGCTGAACGAGCAGTACTTC. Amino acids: CAITAGGLNEQYF.

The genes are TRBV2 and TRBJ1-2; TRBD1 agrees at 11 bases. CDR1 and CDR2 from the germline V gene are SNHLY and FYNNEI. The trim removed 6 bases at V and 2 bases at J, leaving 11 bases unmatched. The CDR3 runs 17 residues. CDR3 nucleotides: TGTGCCAGCAGCGTATTGGGTGGACAGGGGGCGAACTATGGCTACACCTTC. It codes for CASSVLGGQGANYGYTF.

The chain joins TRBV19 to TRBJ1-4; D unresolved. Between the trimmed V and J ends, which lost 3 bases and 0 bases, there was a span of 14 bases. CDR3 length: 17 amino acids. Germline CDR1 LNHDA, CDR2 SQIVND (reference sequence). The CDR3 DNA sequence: TGTGCCAGTAGTATGGAGCACACGCTTGCAACTAATGAAAAACTGTTTTTT. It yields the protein CASSMEHTLATNEKLFF.

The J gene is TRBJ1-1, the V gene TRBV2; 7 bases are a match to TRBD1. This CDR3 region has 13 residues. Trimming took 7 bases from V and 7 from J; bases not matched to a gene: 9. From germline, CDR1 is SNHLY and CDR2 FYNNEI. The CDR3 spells CASTKEGALEAFF. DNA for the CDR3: TGTGCCAGCACCAAAGAGGGGGCACTTGAAGCTTTCTTT. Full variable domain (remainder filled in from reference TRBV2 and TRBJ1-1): EPEVTQTPSHQVTQMGQEVILRCVPISNHLYFYWYRQILGQKVEFLVSFYNNEISEKSEIFDDQFSVERPDGSNFTLKIRSTKLEDSAMYFCASTKEGALEAFFGQGTRLTVV.

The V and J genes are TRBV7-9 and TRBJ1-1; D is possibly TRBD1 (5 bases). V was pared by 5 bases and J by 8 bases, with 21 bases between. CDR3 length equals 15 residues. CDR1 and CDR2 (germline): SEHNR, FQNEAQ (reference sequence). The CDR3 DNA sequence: TGTGCCAGCAGCCCGTTTGATCGGGGGGAACTGGAAGCTTTCTTT. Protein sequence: CASSPFDRGELEAFF. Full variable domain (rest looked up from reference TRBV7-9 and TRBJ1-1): DTGVSQNPRHKITKRGQNVTFRCDPISEHNRLYWYRQTLGQGPEFLTYFQNEAQLEKSRLLSDRFSAERPKGSFSTLEIQRTEQGDSAMYLCASSPFDRGELEAFFGQGTRLTVV.

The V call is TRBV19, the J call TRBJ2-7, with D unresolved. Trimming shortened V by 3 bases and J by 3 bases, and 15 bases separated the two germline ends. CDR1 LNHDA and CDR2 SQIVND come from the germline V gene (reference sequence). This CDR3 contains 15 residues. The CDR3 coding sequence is TGTGCCAGTAGTATTGGCCCGAACCTCAACTACGAGCAGTACTTC. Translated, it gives CASSIGPNLNYEQYF.

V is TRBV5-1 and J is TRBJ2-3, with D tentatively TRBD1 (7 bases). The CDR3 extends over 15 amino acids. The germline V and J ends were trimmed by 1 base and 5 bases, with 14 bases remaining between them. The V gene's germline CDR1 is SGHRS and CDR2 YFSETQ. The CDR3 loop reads CASSLIGRGEDTQYF. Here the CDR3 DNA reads TGCGCCAGCAGCTTGATCGGCAGGGGGGAAGATACGCAGTATTTT.

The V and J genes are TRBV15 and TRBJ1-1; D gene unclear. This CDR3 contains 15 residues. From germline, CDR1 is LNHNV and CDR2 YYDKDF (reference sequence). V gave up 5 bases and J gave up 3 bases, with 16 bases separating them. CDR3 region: CATSDPLGRDTEAFF. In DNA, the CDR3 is TGTGCCACCAGCGATCCCCTGGGGAGGGACACTGAAGCTTTCTTT.

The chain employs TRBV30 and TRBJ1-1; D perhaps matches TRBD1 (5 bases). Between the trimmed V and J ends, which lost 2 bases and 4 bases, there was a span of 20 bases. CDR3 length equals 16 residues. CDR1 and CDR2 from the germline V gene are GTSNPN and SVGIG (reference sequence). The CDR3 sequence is CAWSSWGSSPLTEAFF. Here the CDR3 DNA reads TGTGCCTGGAGTTCCTGGGGCTCATCCCCGCTCACTGAAGCTTTCTTT.

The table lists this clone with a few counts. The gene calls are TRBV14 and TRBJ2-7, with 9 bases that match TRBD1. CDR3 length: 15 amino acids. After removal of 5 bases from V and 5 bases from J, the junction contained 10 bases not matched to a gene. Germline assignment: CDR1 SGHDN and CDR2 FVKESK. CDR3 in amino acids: CASSSNRGLTNEQYF. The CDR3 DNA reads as TGTGCCAGCAGCTCCAACAGGGGGCTTACCAACGAGCAGTACTTC. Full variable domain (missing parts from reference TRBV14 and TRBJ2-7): EAGVTQFPSHSVIEKGQTVTLRCDPISGHDNLYWYRRVMGKEIKFLLHFVKESKQDESGMPNNRFLAERTGGTYSTLKVQPAELEDSGVYFCASSSNRGLTNEQYFGPGTRLTVT.

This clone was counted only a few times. CDR3 bases: TGTGCCAGCAGCTCGGACAGAATGTACACAGATACGCAGTATTTT. Protein sequence: CASSSDRMYTDTQYF. This sequence joins TRBV11-2 and TRBJ2-3, with a weak D call TRBD1 (6 bases). V was trimmed by 4 bases and J by 2 bases, leaving 13 bases between them. This CDR3 has 15 residues. Germline CDR1 is SGHAT and CDR2 is FQNNGV.

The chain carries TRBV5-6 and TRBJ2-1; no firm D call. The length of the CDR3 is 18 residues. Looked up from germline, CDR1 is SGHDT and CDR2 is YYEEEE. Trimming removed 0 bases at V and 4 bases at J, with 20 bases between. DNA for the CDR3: TGTGCCAGCAGCTTGGACCCGCCGGTCGTGGCGGTTTACAATGAGCAGTTCTTC. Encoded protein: CASSLDPPVVAVYNEQFF.